This T cell receptor beta chain was found in a study of T cell responses to AZD1222 COVID-19 vaccine. Per the germline V gene, CDR1 is MDHEN and CDR2 is SYDVKM. CDR3 length: 14 residues. Germline trimming cut 3 bases from V and 4 bases from J; bases unmatched to any gene: 2. The study's findings and limits: Vaccine-related CD4 TCRs covered spike, predominating at 160-218 and 743-854. The peak T cell response came first, and repertoires were sampled only after it. Recipients of two AZD1222 doses showed rising Spike-specific TCR breadth and depth.

Worth noting for this clone: Its antigen is currently unknown.

TCRdb keeps only in-frame clones here, not all; method: immunoSEQ multiplex PCR. The sample has approximately 210,000 clones; roughly 94% are singletons. Sequenced material: peripheral blood, taken 28 days after the second dose of the MenACWY control vaccine. The clonotype comes from an adult who received the MenACWY meningococcal vaccine as a control. V and J are TRBV28 and TRBJ1-2, with TRBD1 matching over 10 bases. CDR3 sequence: CASSLGTGVYGYTF. The CDR3 region has the DNA TGTGCCAGCAGTTTGGGGACAGGGGTCTATGGCTACACCTTC.